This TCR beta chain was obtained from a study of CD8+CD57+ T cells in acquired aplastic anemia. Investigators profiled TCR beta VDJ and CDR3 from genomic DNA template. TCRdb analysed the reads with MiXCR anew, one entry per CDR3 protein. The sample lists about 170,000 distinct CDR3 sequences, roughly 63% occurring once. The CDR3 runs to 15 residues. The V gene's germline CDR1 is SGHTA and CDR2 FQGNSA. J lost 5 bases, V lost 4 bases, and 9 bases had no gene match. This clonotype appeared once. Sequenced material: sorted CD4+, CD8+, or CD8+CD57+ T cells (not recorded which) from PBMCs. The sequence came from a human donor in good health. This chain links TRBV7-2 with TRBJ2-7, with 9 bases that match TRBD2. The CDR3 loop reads CASSWPTSGPDEQYF. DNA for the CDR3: TGTGCCAGCAGCTGGCCGACTAGCGGTCCTGACGAGCAGTACTTC.